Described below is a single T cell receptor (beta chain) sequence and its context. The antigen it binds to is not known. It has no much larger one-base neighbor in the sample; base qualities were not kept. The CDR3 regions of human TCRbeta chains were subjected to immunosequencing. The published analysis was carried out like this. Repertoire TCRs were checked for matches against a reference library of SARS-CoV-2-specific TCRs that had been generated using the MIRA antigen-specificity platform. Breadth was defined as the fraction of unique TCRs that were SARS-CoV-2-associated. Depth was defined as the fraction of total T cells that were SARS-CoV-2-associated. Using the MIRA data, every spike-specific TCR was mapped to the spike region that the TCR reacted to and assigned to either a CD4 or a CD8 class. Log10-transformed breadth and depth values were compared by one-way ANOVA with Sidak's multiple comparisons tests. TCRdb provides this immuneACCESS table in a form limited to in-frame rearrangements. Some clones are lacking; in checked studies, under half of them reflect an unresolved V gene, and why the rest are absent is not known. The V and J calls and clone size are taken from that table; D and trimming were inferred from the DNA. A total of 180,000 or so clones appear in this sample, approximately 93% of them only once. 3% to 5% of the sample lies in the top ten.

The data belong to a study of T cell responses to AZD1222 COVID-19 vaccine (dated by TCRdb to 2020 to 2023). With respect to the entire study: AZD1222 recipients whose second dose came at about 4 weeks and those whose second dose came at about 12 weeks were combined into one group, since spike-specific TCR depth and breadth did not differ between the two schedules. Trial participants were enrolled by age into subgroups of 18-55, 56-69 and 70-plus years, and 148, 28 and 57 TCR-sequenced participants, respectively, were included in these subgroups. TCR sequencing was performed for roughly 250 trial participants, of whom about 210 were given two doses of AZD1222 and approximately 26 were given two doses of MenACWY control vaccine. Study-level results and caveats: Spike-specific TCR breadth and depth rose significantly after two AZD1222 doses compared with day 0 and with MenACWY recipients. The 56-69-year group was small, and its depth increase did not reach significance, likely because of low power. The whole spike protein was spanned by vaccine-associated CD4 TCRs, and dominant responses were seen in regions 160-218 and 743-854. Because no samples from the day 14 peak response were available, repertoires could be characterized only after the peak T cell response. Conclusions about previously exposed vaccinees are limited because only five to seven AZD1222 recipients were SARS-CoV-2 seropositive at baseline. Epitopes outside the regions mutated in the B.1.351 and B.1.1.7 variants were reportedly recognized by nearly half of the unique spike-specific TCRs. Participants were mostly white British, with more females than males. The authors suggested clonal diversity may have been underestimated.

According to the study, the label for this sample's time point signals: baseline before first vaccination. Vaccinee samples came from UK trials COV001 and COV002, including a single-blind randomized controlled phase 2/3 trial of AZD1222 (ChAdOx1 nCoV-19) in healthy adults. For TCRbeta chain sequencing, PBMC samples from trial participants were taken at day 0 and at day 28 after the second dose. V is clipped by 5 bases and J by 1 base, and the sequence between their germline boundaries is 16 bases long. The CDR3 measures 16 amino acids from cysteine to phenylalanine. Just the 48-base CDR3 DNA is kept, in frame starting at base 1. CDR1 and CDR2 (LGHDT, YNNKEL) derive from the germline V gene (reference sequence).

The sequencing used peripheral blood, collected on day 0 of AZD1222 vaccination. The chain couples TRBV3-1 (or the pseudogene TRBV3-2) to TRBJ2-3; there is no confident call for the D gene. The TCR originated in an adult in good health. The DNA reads TGTGCCAGCAGCAAGGGCGGAAGCCCCGGCACAGATACGCAGTATTTT. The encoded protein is CASSKGGSPGTDTQYF.